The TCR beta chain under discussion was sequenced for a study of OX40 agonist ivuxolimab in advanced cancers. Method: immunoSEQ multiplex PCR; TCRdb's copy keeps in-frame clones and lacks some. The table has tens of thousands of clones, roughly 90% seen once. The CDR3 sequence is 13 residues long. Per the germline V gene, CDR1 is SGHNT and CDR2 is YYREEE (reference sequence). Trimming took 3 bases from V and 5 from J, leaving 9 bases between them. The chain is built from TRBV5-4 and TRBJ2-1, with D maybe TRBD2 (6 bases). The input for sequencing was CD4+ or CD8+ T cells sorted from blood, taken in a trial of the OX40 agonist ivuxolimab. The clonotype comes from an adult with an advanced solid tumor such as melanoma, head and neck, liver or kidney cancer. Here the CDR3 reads CASSSGLDNEQFF. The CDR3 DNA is TGTGCCAGCAGCTCGGGACTGGACAATGAGCAGTTCTTC.